Listed here is a single T cell receptor (beta chain). Its antigen is unidentified. Template switching (which added a universal primer site) was used, and cDNA carried unique molecular identifiers. MiXCR was run by TCRdb on the 5' RACE reads, yielding one entry per CDR3 protein. The sample holds about 200,000 distinct CDR3 sequences, over 8% seen once. The data are from a study of identical twins. General study points: For zero-insertion analyses, partial confounding could come from invariant MAIT and iNKT cells. Beta out-of-frame sequences displayed a weaker excess of sharing between twins. Models predicted less out-of-frame TCR alpha sharing in monozygotic twins than was found.

The CDR3 consists of 13 residues. Germline assignment: CDR1 ENHRY and CDR2 SYGVKD. Trimming cost V 6 bases and J 5 bases; bases outside gene matches: 7. The chain recombines TRBV10-3 with TRBJ2-7; 7 nucleotides align to TRBD1. The sequenced material came from memory (CD45RO+) T cells sorted from blood. The sequence came from a woman under 30 in good health. CDR3 sequence (DNA): TGTGCCATCAGACCGGGACAGTCCCACGAGCAGTACTTC. Protein: CAIRPGQSHEQYF.